The rows below give T cell receptor beta chains drawn from one sample of a study of T-cell memory formation after mild COVID-19. Via MiXCR, TCRdb re-called the 5' RACE reads, giving one row per CDR3 protein. The sample records fewer than 140,000 distinct CDR3 sequences, around 12% being singletons. Sequencing was performed on PBMCs or a T cell subset sorted from them (not recorded which). The source of these receptors is an adult woman who had mild COVID-19 (a few samples of this study predate the infection). Cell type and time point are not known. Each CDR3 is given with its conserved first and last residue.

V gene	CDR3 length	CDR3 protein
TRBV11-2	17	CASSRHPGQGANTEAFF
TRBV5-4	17	CASSLGGTGFAYYEQYF
TRBV7-9	14	CASSSDSFYNEQFF
TRBV5-1	18	CASSLAFNEAGPNNEQFF
TRBV6-5	17	CASSYAPRQVGTGELFF
TRBV29-1	13	CSADVAIRDEQFF
TRBV6-2/TRBV6-3	13	CASALAGYNEQFF
TRBV12-3/TRBV12-4	12	CASSLRGDEQYF
TRBV12-3/TRBV12-4	12	CASRSQANIQYF
TRBV20-1	17	CSARDPHDGSYNSPLHF
TRBV12-3/TRBV12-4	16	CASSLFEEGSGETQYF
TRBV12-3/TRBV12-4	15	CASSLELASNNEQFF
TRBV6-5	16	CASSDQTREPVDTQYF
TRBV6-6	17	CASSYPLDWDNRNEQFF
TRBV19	16	CASSQGDSLSQETQYF
TRBV3-1	15	CASSQDLTDTGELFF
TRBV5-1	12	CASSASYNEQFF
TRBV4-3	14	CASSQGGHQETQYF
TRBV7-9	17	CASSLVISGSARAEQFF
TRBV4-2	15	CASSQEQGWNTEAFF
TRBV3-1	14	CASSHRDRTYEQYF
TRBV12-3/TRBV12-4	20	CASSLMEPGQGALPNYEQYF
TRBV15	16	CATSRDWGRGLTEAFF
TRBV6-5	16	CASSKAGFSDTGELFF
TRBV7-9	15	CASSLEAGGYNEQFF
TRBV9	14	CASSVDLVSYEQYF
TRBV12-3/TRBV12-4	18	CASSSRFSPEGRTDTQYF
TRBV9	18	CASSVRRTEGPGANVLTF
TRBV6-1	16	CASSDGVGDWNTEAFF